This T cell receptor beta chain was sequenced during a study of early T cells in non-severe SARS-CoV-2 infection. Study in general: Bulk RNA from unsorted whole blood was sequenced; chains were unpaired.

In regard to this clonotype: Antigen: not known. A read error may be the cause here, since a much bigger clone is one base away.

Individual cDNA molecules received unique molecular identifiers during library preparation. TCRdb ran MiXCR on the 5' RACE reads and lists one entry per CDR3 protein. Here the sample spans about 60,000 distinct CDR3 sequences, roughly a sixth being singletons. Study findings and constraints: VDJdb matching skewed toward anti-spike CD8 responses, missing private and CD4 specificities.

V gave up 4 bases and J gave up 0 bases, with 2 bases separating them. The CDR3 extends over 11 amino acids. Germline V lookup: CDR1 SQVTM, CDR2 ANQGSEA. The sequence was collected from an adult who was a healthcare worker with PCR-confirmed SARS-CoV-2 infection or an uninfected control (not recorded which). This sequence joins TRBV29-1 and TRBJ2-3; no clear D gene. Material: whole blood, obtained at baseline. The CDR3 DNA follows: TGCAGCGTTGCTAGCACAGATACGCAGTATTTT. Translated: CSVASTDTQYF.